The 19 T cell receptor beta chains presented below share a single source sample, sequenced in a study of T cell changes during pregnancy in multiple sclerosis (dated by TCRdb to the late 2010s). Receptors were amplified or captured by the immunoSEQ multiplex PCR assay. In its TCRdb copy, this immuneACCESS table keeps in-frame sequences only and misses some clones. Where compared with another copy, unresolved V genes explain less than half of these, and the others have no known cause. Within this sample are about 100,000 clones, with about nine tenths of them counted one time only. Of the sample, under 0.8% falls within the top ten clones. This material consisted of peripheral blood, taken in the second trimester of pregnancy. The source is a female donor in good health, enrolled as a control in a pregnancy study.

The CDR3, as DNA: TGCGCCAGCAGCTTGGGGGCTAGCGGAGCCCAAGAGACCCAGTACTTC. It encodes CASSLGASGAQETQYF. V is TRBV5-1 and J is TRBJ2-5, with 7 nucleotides matching TRBD2. The CDR3 has 16 amino acids. In germline, CDR1 is SGHRS, CDR2 YFSETQ. Trimming cost V 0 bases and J 1 base; bases outside gene matches: 6.

In this sample, this clone turned up once. V and J are TRBV7-2 and TRBJ1-1; a weak D match, TRBD1 (5 bases). Germline V lookup: CDR1 SGHTA, CDR2 FQGNSA. This CDR3 is built from 15 residues. The V end lost 0 bases, the J end lost 0 bases, and 8 bases lay between the germline ends. The CDR3 region has the DNA TGTGCCAGCAGCTTAGCGGACACGGTGAACACTGAAGCTTTCTTT. Protein product: CASSLADTVNTEAFF.

V and J are TRBV13 and TRBJ2-5, with 9 bases aligning to TRBD1. This CDR3 is built from 15 residues. CDR1 PRHDT and CDR2 FYEKMQ come from the germline V gene (reference sequence). V was clipped by 5 bases and J by 2 bases; unmatched bases: 6. The CDR3 spells CASSPGQGIQETQYF. CDR3 DNA: TGTGCCAGCAGCCCGGGACAGGGAATACAAGAGACCCAGTACTTC. The complete variable domain, with remaining parts taken from reference TRBV13 and TRBJ2-5, reads AAGVIQSPRHLIKEKRETATLKCYPIPRHDTVYWYQQGPGQDPQFLISFYEKMQSDKGSIPDRFSAQQFSDYHSELNMSSLELGDSALYFCASSPGQGIQETQYFGPGTRLLVL.

The chain carries TRBV28 and TRBJ2-3; no definite D call. V lost 5 bases, J lost 2 bases, and 17 bases lay in between. The CDR3 runs to 16 residues. Germline CDR1 is MDHEN and CDR2 is SYDVKM. The CDR3 DNA is TGTGCCAGCAGTCCCGGCCCCGAGGTCATCACAGATACGCAGTATTTT. This gives the protein CASSPGPEVITDTQYF.

The chain employs TRBV6-1 and TRBJ2-5, with 10 nucleotides matching TRBD2. Germline lookup yields CDR1 MNHNS and CDR2 SASEGT. Losses at the gene ends were 6 bases for V and 5 bases for J; bases not matched to a gene: 6. The CDR3 runs to 14 residues. Here the CDR3 DNA reads TGTGCCAGCAGAAGCGGGGGGGCCGGTGAGACCCAGTACTTC. It translates to CASRSGGAGETQYF.

This sequence joins TRBV7-2 and TRBJ1-5; D is perhaps TRBD1 (5 bases). The CDR3 is made up of 15 amino acids. The V end lost 5 bases, the J end lost 0 bases, and 11 bases lay between the germline ends. The germline V gene has CDR1 SGHTA and CDR2 FQGNSA. In nucleotides, the CDR3 is TGTGCCAGCAGCACACAGGATTATAGCAATCAGCCCCAGCATTTT. As protein: CASSTQDYSNQPQHF.

V is TRBV19 and J is TRBJ2-7; 9 bases fit TRBD2. CDR1 LNHDA and CDR2 SQIVND come from the germline V gene (reference sequence). The CDR3 has 15 amino acids. V was clipped by 2 bases and J by 0 bases; unmatched bases: 2. CDR3 residues: CASSILAGYSYEQYF. CDR3 in DNA: TGTGCCAGTAGTATACTAGCGGGGTACTCCTACGAGCAGTACTTC.

V and J are TRBV30 and TRBJ1-2; tentatively, D is TRBD1 (5 bases). Looked up from germline, CDR1 is GTSNPN and CDR2 is SVGIG (reference sequence). The ends were cut back, 4 bases at V and 4 bases at J, with 16 bases in the middle. This CDR3 has 14 residues. CDR3 protein: CAWTPGGGPYGYTF. The CDR3, as DNA: TGTGCCTGGACCCCCGGGGGGGGTCCCTATGGCTACACCTTC.

The rearrangement links TRBV11-2 to TRBJ1-4, with TRBD1 matching 7 bases. This CDR3 has 15 amino acids. V shed 3 bases and J 11 bases; nucleotides not matched to a gene: 12. The V gene's germline CDR1 is SGHAT and CDR2 FQNNGV. CDR3 nucleotides: TGTGCCAGCAGCTTCAGGACAGGAGAGTCATGGAAACTGTTTTTT. Protein sequence: CASSFRTGESWKLFF.

The chain recombines TRBV6-1 with TRBJ1-1, with D possibly being TRBD1 (5 bases). V lost 3 bases to trimming and J lost 5 bases, with 10 bases between them. The CDR3 consists of 13 residues. The germline CDR1 and CDR2 sequences are MNHNS and SASEGT. The CDR3 loop reads CASSDRGGTEAFF. CDR3 coding DNA: TGTGCCAGCAGTGACCGGGGGGGAACTGAAGCTTTCTTT.

This rearrangement joins TRBV5-1 to TRBJ2-2; a possible D gene is TRBD2 (7 bases). The germline V and J ends were trimmed by 0 bases and 9 bases, with 15 bases remaining between them. Germline CDR1 is SGHRS and CDR2 is YFSETQ. The CDR3 is 15 amino acids. CDR3 in amino acids: CASSLEGGDLRELFF. CDR3 bases: TGCGCCAGCAGCTTGGAAGGGGGGGATTTACGGGAGCTGTTTTTT.

V usage is TRBV7-6 and J usage is TRBJ2-3; D gene unclear. There are 13 residues in the CDR3. The germline gives CDR1 SGHVS, CDR2 FNYEAQ. V was clipped by 0 bases and J by 4 bases, with 5 bases between them. The CDR3 reads CASSLAHSDTQYF. CDR3 DNA sequence: TGTGCCAGCAGCTTAGCGCACTCAGATACGCAGTATTTT. The full variable domain, in which reference TRBV7-6 and TRBJ2-3 provide the parts outside the CDR3, is GAGVSQSPRYKVTKRGQDVALRCDPISGHVSLYWYRQALGQGPEFLTYFNYEAQQDKSGLPNDRFSAERPEGSISTLTIQRTEQRDSAMYRCASSLAHSDTQYFGPGTRLTVL.

The chain couples TRBV6-5 to TRBJ2-7, with a weak D call TRBD1 (6 bases). Germline assignment: CDR1 MNHEY and CDR2 SVGAGI. CDR3 length: 14 amino acids. Trimming took off 6 bases at V and 6 bases at J, with 18 bases between the two ends. The CDR3 bases are TGTGCCAGCAGCAGCCCCACAGGGTCTCCCGAGCAGTACTTC. Translation: CASSSPTGSPEQYF.

The J gene is TRBJ1-6, the V gene TRBV5-1; no clear D. The CDR3 contains 13 residues. V dropped 2 bases and J dropped 10 bases, with 10 bases sitting between them. Germline V lookup: CDR1 SGHRS, CDR2 YFSETQ. Here the CDR3 DNA reads TGCGCCAGCAGCTTCGTAAGAGAATCACCCCTCCACTTT. Protein sequence: CASSFVRESPLHF.

The chain combines TRBV2 with TRBJ2-3; 9 bases match TRBD2. The CDR3 contains 16 residues. The germline V gene encodes CDR1 SNHLY and CDR2 FYNNEI. With 1 base clipped from V and 2 bases from J, the junction kept 4 bases outside the gene matches. CDR3 bases: TGTGCCAGCAGTGAAGGGCTAGCGGGGATCACAGATACGCAGTATTTT. This sequence encodes CASSEGLAGITDTQYF.

The chain's CDR3 is CASSEFGSVRVGYTF. The CDR3 DNA reads as TGTGCCAGCAGTGAATTCGGGAGTGTGCGGGTGGGCTACACCTTC. This chain connects TRBV2 to TRBJ1-2; D uncertain. V lost 2 bases to trimming and J lost 8 bases, with 18 bases between them. CDR3 length equals 15 residues. CDR1 is SNHLY, CDR2 FYNNEI, per germline.

The CDR3 protein is CASSDERDRPDTQYF. The CDR3 DNA follows: TGTGCCAGCAGTGACGAGCGGGACCGACCAGATACGCAGTATTTT. The chain uses TRBV2 and TRBJ2-3; 7 bases map to TRBD2. V shed 3 bases, J shed 4 bases, and the junction held 7 bases outside the gene matches. CDR3 size: 15 residues. Germline V gene sequence: CDR1 SNHLY, CDR2 FYNNEI.

J is TRBJ2-3 and V is TRBV7-2, with TRBD2 identical over 9 bases. The V segment lost 5 bases and the J segment 0 bases; nucleotides outside the gene matches: 6. Germline V gene sequence: CDR1 SGHTA, CDR2 FQGNSA. The CDR3 sequence is 16 residues long. As DNA, the CDR3 is TGTGCCAGCAGCCCGCGACTAGCGGATAGCACAGATACGCAGTATTTT. It translates to CASSPRLADSTDTQYF. The complete variable domain, with remaining parts taken from reference TRBV7-2 and TRBJ2-3, reads GAGVSQSPSNKVTEKGKDVELRCDPISGHTALYWYRQSLGQGLEFLIYFQGNSAPDKSGLPSDRFSAERTGGSVSTLTIQRTQQEDSAVYLCASSPRLADSTDTQYFGPGTRLTVL.

The chain couples TRBV5-6 to TRBJ1-4; possibly TRBD1 for D (6 bases). V was pared by 3 bases and J by 4 bases, with 19 bases between. The germline CDR1 and CDR2 sequences are SGHDT and YYEEEE. The CDR3 is 17 residues long. The CDR3 region has the DNA TGTGCCAGCAGCTGGGGGGGCCTTATAGGTGGTAATGAAAAACTGTTTTTT. This encodes CASSWGGLIGGNEKLFF. The full variable domain, in which reference TRBV5-6 and TRBJ1-4 provide the parts outside the CDR3, is DAGVTQSPTHLIKTRGQQVTLRCSPKSGHDTVSWYQQALGQGPQFIFQYYEEEERQRGNFPDRFSGHQFPNYSSELNVNALLLGDSALYLCASSWGGLIGGNEKLFFGSGTQLSVL.